This entry features one TCR beta chain sequence. Its antigen is as yet unknown. Each donor was a Caucasian adult residing in Nashville, Tennessee. This sample was taken from a study of shared clonotypes between healthy human individuals. Overall study findings and caveats: Clonotypes shared by all four sorted-subset donors had higher generation probabilities than non-shared clonotypes.

This table comes from immunoSEQ multiplex PCR, and its TCRdb copy is limited to in-frame clones, with some not included. The sample yields around 120,000 clones, about 67% seen once. The clonotype originates from a woman aged 30 to 39 in good health. Sequenced sample: memory CD8+ T cells sorted from blood. The subset was: CD45RO+ cells pooled with CCR7-negative TemRA cells.

CDR3 sequence: CASSQGTGTDTQYF. CDR3 nucleotide sequence: TGCGCCAGCAGCCAGGGGACGGGTACAGATACGCAGTATTTT. The chain carries TRBV5-1 and TRBJ2-3; TRBD1 is a possible D gene (6 bases). The CDR3 is 14 amino acids. The ends were cut back, 4 bases at V and 3 bases at J, with 12 bases in the middle. Germline values: CDR1 SGHRS, CDR2 YFSETQ.